These 25 T cell receptor beta chains came from one sample sequenced in a study of lymphopenia after photon versus proton radiotherapy. This table comes from immunoSEQ multiplex PCR, and its TCRdb copy is limited to in-frame clones, with some not included. In the table there are roughly 32,000 clones, approximately 95% of which are singletons. The source material was peripheral blood, sampled from a patient treated with photon-based radiotherapy. These receptors originate from a woman in her fifties or sixties with cholangiocarcinoma.

This clone was observed once. CDR3 in amino acids: CASSQDWGWQETQYF. The DNA for the CDR3 is TGTGCCAGCAGCCAAGATTGGGGGTGGCAAGAGACCCAGTACTTC. The chain combines TRBV14 with TRBJ2-5; either TRBD1 or TRBD2 may fit D (5 bases each). Germline CDR1 reads SGHDN; CDR2 reads FVKESK. The V gene lost 0 bases and the J gene lost 2 bases, with 10 bases spanning the gap. The CDR3 covers 15 residues.

This chain joins TRBV7-2 and TRBJ1-3, with 7 bases that match TRBD1. Losses at the gene ends were 4 bases for V and 3 bases for J; bases not matched to a gene: 6. The CDR3 is made up of 15 amino acids. Germline CDR1 is SGHTA and CDR2 is FQGNSA. As DNA, the CDR3 is TGTGCCAGCAGCTCGACAGGGCTTGGTGGAAACACCATATATTTT. Translating gives CASSSTGLGGNTIYF.

The V call is TRBV2, the J call TRBJ2-5; TRBD1 agrees at 7 bases. The CDR3 has 13 amino acids. Trimming took 7 bases from V and 1 from J; bases not matched to a gene: 3. CDR1 SNHLY and CDR2 FYNNEI come from the germline V gene. The CDR3 sequence is CASTGTAQETQYF. DNA for the CDR3: TGTGCCAGCACCGGGACAGCCCAAGAGACCCAGTACTTC.

This clone has a single count. This rearrangement joins TRBV5-6 to TRBJ1-1; TRBD1 aligns across 7 bases. Per germline, CDR1 SGHDT and CDR2 YYEEEE. CDR3 length: 13 amino acids. V lost 4 bases, J lost 7 bases, and 7 bases stayed unmatched. CDR3 DNA sequence: TGTGCCAGCAGCCCAAGAAGACAGGGTGAAGCTTTCTTT. Its protein product is CASSPRRQGEAFF.

J is TRBJ1-2 and V is TRBV5-1; D gene unclear. CDR3 length: 15 amino acids. Between the trimmed V and J ends, which lost 0 bases and 4 bases, there was a span of 13 bases. Germline CDR1 and CDR2: SGHRS and YFSETQ. The DNA for the CDR3 is TGCGCCAGCAGCTTGGGTCAGGAGTTCCTCTATGGCTACACCTTC. Translation gives CASSLGQEFLYGYTF.

A single count supports this clone. The chain recombines TRBV2 with TRBJ2-5; TRBD2 matches 11 bases. Looked up from germline, CDR1 is SNHLY and CDR2 is FYNNEI. This CDR3 is built from 18 residues. V trimming: 6 bases; J trimming: 0 bases; junction bases outside the gene matches: 12. The CDR3 sequence: CASRAFPGLAAYQETQYF. For the CDR3, the DNA is TGTGCCAGCAGGGCCTTTCCGGGACTAGCGGCGTACCAAGAGACCCAGTACTTC.

The gene calls are TRBV27 and TRBJ2-7; D remains unclear. With 2 bases removed from V and 2 bases from J, the gap between germline ends came to 7 bases. CDR1 MNHEY and CDR2 SMNVEV come from the germline V gene (reference sequence). The CDR3 runs to 13 residues. CDR3 DNA: TGTGCCAGCAGTTTAGGTCTTCCCTACGAGCAGTACTTC. Protein product: CASSLGLPYEQYF.

The CDR3, as DNA: TGTGCCAGCAGCCTCACAGATACGCAGTATTTT. Encoded protein: CASSLTDTQYF. V gene TRBV7-9 combines with J gene TRBJ2-3; no firm D call. Germline lookup yields CDR1 SEHNR and CDR2 FQNEAQ (reference sequence). The CDR3 extends over 11 amino acids. Trimming left V 5 bases short and J 2 bases short, with 2 bases between.

The rearrangement links TRBV7-2 to TRBJ2-1; TRBD1 agrees at 9 bases. V was pared by 1 base and J by 6 bases, with 4 bases of the junction left unmatched. This CDR3 spans 15 amino acids. Germline-derived CDR1 and CDR2 are SGHTA and FQGNSA. CDR3 sequence (DNA): TGTGCCAGCAGCTTAGAGAAGGGACAGGGCAATGAGCAGTTCTTC. It is translated as CASSLEKGQGNEQFF.

The chain recombines TRBV7-8 with TRBJ2-3; no clear D gene. V gave up 3 bases and J gave up 4 bases, with 8 bases separating them. The CDR3 has 13 amino acids. CDR1 is SGHVS and CDR2 is FQNEAQ in the germline V gene. This chain's CDR3 is CASSFSPPDTQYF. In DNA, the CDR3 is TGTGCCAGCAGCTTTTCGCCGCCAGATACGCAGTATTTT. The whole variable domain, remainder taken from reference TRBV7-8 and TRBJ2-3, is GAGVSQSPRYKVAKRGQDVALRCDPISGHVSLFWYQQALGQGPEFLTYFQNEAQLDKSGLPSDRFFAERPEGSVSTLKIQRTQQEDSAVYLCASSFSPPDTQYFGPGTRLTVL.

The J gene is TRBJ1-2, the V gene TRBV4-3; D remains unclear. Germline CDR1 and CDR2: LGHNA and YSLEER. This CDR3 region has 16 residues. V lost 0 bases to trimming and J lost 2 bases, with 13 bases between them. Written as DNA, the CDR3 is TGCGCCAGCAGCCAAGAAGGGTGGCAGCCGAACTATGGCTACACCTTC. This codes for CASSQEGWQPNYGYTF.

The chain links TRBV7-2 to TRBJ2-1; 9 bases are shared with TRBD2. Germline CDR1 is SGHTA and CDR2 is FQGNSA. Germline trimming cut 0 bases from V and 7 bases from J; bases unmatched to any gene: 16. The CDR3 has 19 amino acids. As DNA, the CDR3 is TGTGCCAGCAGCTTAGCTCCCTCGGGTAGCGGGGGCTCGTGGAATGAGCAGTTCTTC. Protein sequence: CASSLAPSGSGGSWNEQFF. Full variable domain (missing parts from reference TRBV7-2 and TRBJ2-1): GAGVSQSPSNKVTEKGKDVELRCDPISGHTALYWYRQSLGQGLEFLIYFQGNSAPDKSGLPSDRFSAERTGGSVSTLTIQRTQQEDSAVYLCASSLAPSGSGGSWNEQFFGPGTRLTVL.

This clone occurred once. V usage is TRBV5-8 and J usage is TRBJ2-7; 10 bases are shared with TRBD1. V shed 4 bases, J shed 3 bases, and the junction held 4 bases outside the gene matches. CDR1 SGHTS and CDR2 YDEGEE come from the germline V gene. The CDR3 contains 14 residues. The CDR3 reads CASSPRTGGYEQYF. The CDR3, as DNA: TGTGCCAGCAGCCCCCGGACAGGGGGCTACGAGCAGTACTTC. Looking up the rest from reference TRBV5-8 and TRBJ2-7 gives the full variable domain: EAGVTQSPTHLIKTRGQQATLRCSPISGHTSVYWYQQALGLGLQFLLWYDEGEERNRGNFPPRFSGRQFPNYSSELNVNALELEDSALYLCASSPRTGGYEQYFGPGTRLTVT.

V usage is TRBV5-1 and J usage is TRBJ2-1; no reliable D call. CDR1 is SGHRS, CDR2 YFSETQ, per germline. Trimming shortened V by 1 base and J by 7 bases, and 3 bases separated the two germline ends. The CDR3 loop spans 11 amino acids. This CDR3 reads CASSLKNEQFF. In nucleotides, the CDR3 is TGCGCCAGCAGCTTGAAGAATGAGCAGTTCTTC.

The chain combines TRBV6-5 with TRBJ2-4, with 7 bases that match TRBD2. V was clipped by 2 bases and J by 3 bases; unmatched bases: 7. The CDR3 extends over 16 amino acids. Per the germline V gene, CDR1 is MNHEY and CDR2 is SVGAGI. CDR3 in amino acids: CASSYGRPGGKNIQYF. DNA of the CDR3: TGTGCCAGCAGTTACGGACGCCCGGGGGGCAAAAACATTCAGTACTTC.

This clone was observed a handful of times. The chain is built from TRBV10-3 and TRBJ1-2; D uncertain. V dropped 7 bases and J dropped 0 bases, with 15 bases sitting between them. The CDR3 is made up of 15 amino acids. Per germline, CDR1 ENHRY and CDR2 SYGVKD. This CDR3 reads CAIKGSETTNYGYTF. DNA of the CDR3: TGTGCCATCAAAGGAAGCGAAACCACTAACTATGGCTACACCTTC.

This chain connects TRBV27 to TRBJ2-7, with 9 bases identical to TRBD1. This CDR3 comprises 13 residues. Unmatched junction bases numbered 2, after V lost 6 bases and J lost 2 bases. Germline V gene sequence: CDR1 MNHEY, CDR2 SMNVEV (reference sequence). CDR3 region: CASRDRGPYEQYF. The CDR3 DNA follows: TGTGCCAGCAGGGACAGGGGCCCCTACGAGCAGTACTTC.

This chain connects TRBV6-1 to TRBJ2-7; D is possibly TRBD2 (6 bases). This CDR3 is built from 12 residues. V lost 7 bases and J 3 bases, leaving 10 bases between the germline ends. Germline V gene data show CDR1 as MNHNS and CDR2 as SASEGT. In DNA, the CDR3 is TGTGCCAGCACTGGAGGGTTCTACGAGCAGTACTTC. It yields the protein CASTGGFYEQYF.

This clone was found once. This chain uses TRBV5-6 with TRBJ1-4; the D gene is possibly TRBD1 (5 bases). CDR1 and CDR2 from the germline V gene are SGHDT and YYEEEE. There are 14 residues in the CDR3. V was trimmed by 0 bases and J by 6 bases, leaving 9 bases between them. The CDR3 sequence is CASSLGGVDEKLFF. The CDR3, as DNA: TGTGCCAGCAGCTTGGGGGGCGTTGATGAAAAACTGTTTTTT.

The chain uses TRBV19 and TRBJ2-5; tentatively, D is TRBD2 (6 bases). The V gene lost 4 bases and the J gene lost 5 bases, with 23 bases spanning the gap. Per germline, CDR1 LNHDA and CDR2 SQIVND (reference sequence). The CDR3 has 17 residues. The CDR3 DNA reads TGTGCCAGTAGTAAAAGGGGTGGAGGGATGGAGGGGGAGACCCAGTACTTC. As protein: CASSKRGGGMEGETQYF.

The chain is built from TRBV10-3 and TRBJ2-1, with D perhaps TRBD2 (6 bases). Between the trimmed V and J ends, which lost 0 bases and 6 bases, there was a span of 15 bases. This CDR3 region has 16 residues. CDR1 ENHRY and CDR2 SYGVKD come from the germline V gene. CDR3: CAISESIISGGNEQFF. The CDR3 bases are TGTGCCATCAGTGAGTCGATTATTTCCGGGGGCAATGAGCAGTTCTTC.

The genes are TRBV4-1 and TRBJ1-6; no clear D gene. With 0 bases removed from V and 7 bases from J, the gap between germline ends came to 4 bases. Germline lookup yields CDR1 MGHRA and CDR2 YSYEKL. The length of the CDR3 is 13 residues. This CDR3 is CASSQDLNSPLHF. CDR3 nucleotides: TGCGCCAGCAGCCAAGACTTAAATTCACCCCTCCACTTT.

In its sample, this clone was seen once. V usage is TRBV5-6 and J usage is TRBJ2-1; D possibly corresponds to TRBD1 (6 bases). Germline V gene sequence: CDR1 SGHDT, CDR2 YYEEEE. V lost 2 bases to trimming and J lost 1 base, with 10 bases between them. This CDR3 is 15 amino acids long. This CDR3 is CASSLRQVSYNEQFF. DNA of the CDR3: TGTGCCAGCAGCTTAAGACAGGTTTCCTACAATGAGCAGTTCTTC.

CDR3 residues: CASSLGTGGAYEQYF. The CDR3 nucleotides are TGTGCCAGCAGTCTCGGGACAGGGGGCGCGTACGAGCAGTACTTC. The chain employs TRBV6-4 and TRBJ2-5, with 12 bases aligning to TRBD1. The J call may not be correct, given that the DNA end is closer to TRBJ2-7. The CDR3 runs to 15 residues. The germline CDR1 and CDR2 sequences are MRHNA and SNTAGT.

This chain uses TRBV5-8 with TRBJ1-3; 8 bases are shared with TRBD1. This CDR3 is built from 14 residues. CDR1 SGHTS and CDR2 YDEGEE come from the germline V gene. J was trimmed by 8 bases and V by 7 bases; bases with no gene match: 11. The CDR3 here is CASGDRGASDTIYF. CDR3 nucleotides: TGTGCCAGCGGCGACAGGGGAGCGTCGGACACCATATATTTT.